One and the same sample provided the 30 T cell receptor beta chains below, sequenced in a study of blood T cell repertoires in COVID-19. Sequencing used immunoSEQ multiplex PCR; TCRdb keeps in-frame clones, though not all of them. The repertoire consists of under 250,000 clones, with 83% occurring once and the leading ten covering 2% to 3%. The sequencing input was peripheral blood. The receptors here all came from a woman in her thirties or forties with active or convalescent COVID-19.

The rearrangement uses TRBV5-1 and TRBJ1-1; a possible D gene is TRBD1 (5 bases). Germline CDR1 is SGHRS and CDR2 is YFSETQ. V was trimmed by 4 bases and J by 5 bases, leaving 15 bases between them. The CDR3 is 14 amino acids. The CDR3 loop reads CASSRGEVGTEAFF. In nucleotides, the CDR3 is TGCGCCAGCAGCCGGGGGGAGGTTGGGACTGAAGCTTTCTTT.

The chain employs TRBV5-1 and TRBJ1-2; 9 bases are a match to TRBD1. From germline, CDR1 is SGHRS and CDR2 YFSETQ. The CDR3 is 16 residues long. The ends lost 3 bases at V and 4 bases at J; junction bases unmatched: 10. The CDR3, as DNA: TGCGCCAGCAGCTCACCCACAGGGGGCGCTGGCTATGGCTACACCTTC. Its protein is CASSSPTGGAGYGYTF.

The J gene is TRBJ2-1, the V gene TRBV30; 8 bases match TRBD1. Trimming removed 5 bases from V and 7 bases from J; junction bases left unmatched: 4. Germline V gene sequence: CDR1 GTSNPN, CDR2 SVGIG (reference sequence). The CDR3 runs 12 residues. The CDR3 nucleotides are TGTGCCTGGGACAGGGGTAAGAATGAGCAGTTCTTC. The encoded protein is CAWDRGKNEQFF. The full variable domain, in which reference TRBV30 and TRBJ2-1 provide the parts outside the CDR3, is SQTIHQWPATLVQPVGSPLSLECTVEGTSNPNLYWYRQAAGRGLQLLFYSVGIGQISSEVPQNLSASRPQDRQFILSSKKLLLSDSGFYLCAWDRGKNEQFFGPGTRLTVL.

A few counts support this clone. CDR3 bases: TGTGCCAGCAGCTTGGTGGACAGGGACAATGAGCAGTTCTTC. Its translation is CASSLVDRDNEQFF. The chain carries TRBV5-4 and TRBJ2-1; 8 positions agree with TRBD1. J lost 5 bases, V lost 0 bases, and 1 base had no gene match. This CDR3 is 14 amino acids long. CDR1 and CDR2 (germline): SGHNT, YYREEE (reference sequence). The whole variable domain, remainder taken from reference TRBV5-4 and TRBJ2-1, is ETGVTQSPTHLIKTRGQQVTLRCSSQSGHNTVSWYQQALGQGPQFIFQYYREEENGRGNFPPRFSGLQFPNYSSELNVNALELDDSALYLCASSLVDRDNEQFFGPGTRLTVL.

This chain links TRBV19 with TRBJ1-6; TRBD1 aligns across 8 bases. The V and J ends lost 5 bases and 5 bases, in that order; junction bases with no gene match: 11. The germline gives CDR1 LNHDA, CDR2 SQIVND (reference sequence). The CDR3 loop spans 17 amino acids. The CDR3 DNA follows: TGTGCCAGTAGTCAGCAGGGGGCGCCTTGGAATAATTCACCCCTCCACTTT. Amino acids: CASSQQGAPWNNSPLHF.

The rearrangement links TRBV7-9 to TRBJ2-7; weak D call: TRBD2 (5 bases). Trimming shortened V by 2 bases and J by 3 bases, and 11 bases separated the two germline ends. The CDR3 runs to 14 residues. Per germline, CDR1 SEHNR and CDR2 FQNEAQ (reference sequence). CDR3 sequence: CASSLRSEGYEQYF. The DNA of the CDR3 is TGTGCCAGCAGCTTAAGGAGCGAGGGCTACGAGCAGTACTTC. The full variable domain, its missing parts supplied by reference TRBV7-9 and TRBJ2-7, is DTGVSQNPRHKITKRGQNVTFRCDPISEHNRLYWYRQTLGQGPEFLTYFQNEAQLEKSRLLSDRFSAERPKGSFSTLEIQRTEQGDSAMYLCASSLRSEGYEQYFGPGTRLTVT.

The chain is built from TRBV7-2 and TRBJ2-5, with D possibly matching TRBD2 (6 bases). The CDR3 consists of 13 residues. The ends were cut back, 1 base at V and 5 bases at J, with 8 bases in the middle. Germline V gene data show CDR1 as SGHTA and CDR2 as FQGNSA. The CDR3 DNA reads TGTGCCAGCAGCTTAGGAGGGAGGGAGACCCAGTACTTC. Its translation: CASSLGGRETQYF.

V is TRBV6-5 and J is TRBJ1-2, with D tentatively TRBD1 (6 bases). Per germline, CDR1 MNHEY and CDR2 SVGAGI. Trimming stripped 8 bases from V and 4 bases from J, with 14 bases between. CDR3 length: 13 residues. CDR3: CASRRAGAYGYTF. Here the CDR3 DNA reads TGTGCCAGCCGGCGGGCAGGGGCCTATGGCTACACCTTC.

This clone has a single count. The CDR3 sequence: CASSPRLDSYEQYF. The CDR3, as DNA: TGTGCCAGCAGCCCCCGACTAGACTCCTACGAGCAGTACTTC. The chain links TRBV7-2 to TRBJ2-7; tentatively, D is TRBD2 (6 bases). Germline CDR1 SGHTA, CDR2 FQGNSA. Trimming removed 5 bases at V and 0 bases at J, with 11 bases between. This CDR3 has 14 amino acids.

This clone was found once. V usage is TRBV15 and J usage is TRBJ1-2, with D unclear. This CDR3 comprises 15 residues. The germline V gene has CDR1 LNHNV and CDR2 YYDKDF (reference sequence). The V end lost 0 bases, the J end lost 1 base, and 9 bases lay between the germline ends. DNA of the CDR3: TGTGCCACCAGCAGAGATATAGTGAATAACTATGGCTACACCTTC. Translation: CATSRDIVNNYGYTF.

V gene TRBV19 combines with J gene TRBJ2-2; no definite D call. Trimming took off 4 bases at V and 0 bases at J, with 3 bases between the two ends. From germline, CDR1 is LNHDA and CDR2 SQIVND (reference sequence). This CDR3 comprises 13 residues. The CDR3 protein is CASSTSNTGELFF. DNA for the CDR3: TGTGCCAGTAGTACGTCGAACACCGGGGAGCTGTTTTTT.

The chain uses TRBV27 and TRBJ2-1; 8 bases agree with TRBD2. Unmatched junction bases numbered 9, after V lost 5 bases and J lost 0 bases. The CDR3 length is 17 residues. CDR1 and CDR2 (germline): MNHEY, SMNVEV (reference sequence). The CDR3, as DNA: TGTGCCAGCAGTCGAACCCCGGGGACTAGCTCCTACAATGAGCAGTTCTTC. It translates to CASSRTPGTSSYNEQFF.

The rearrangement uses TRBV19 and TRBJ1-2, with D perhaps matching TRBD1 (5 bases). Germline V gene lookup returns CDR1 LNHDA and CDR2 SQIVND (reference sequence). V lost 6 bases and J lost 8, with 25 bases in between. This CDR3 is built from 16 residues. The CDR3, as DNA: TGTGCCAGTAGCAGTCTAGGGACCGGGGGTCTAGGAGGCTACACCTTC. Translation gives CASSSLGTGGLGGYTF.

This clone came up once. The chain employs TRBV30 and TRBJ2-5; D is uncertain. The CDR3 loop spans 13 amino acids. Germline loops: CDR1 GTSNPN, CDR2 SVGIG (reference sequence). With 5 bases removed from V and 2 bases from J, the gap between germline ends came to 12 bases. CDR3 bases: TGTGCCTGGGCTCGCCTCACTCAAGAGACCCAGTACTTC. It encodes CAWARLTQETQYF.

V and J are TRBV5-6 and TRBJ2-7; a possible D gene is TRBD2 (5 bases). The CDR3 length is 15 residues. Germline-derived CDR1 and CDR2 are SGHDT and YYEEEE. The V and J ends lost 0 bases and 3 bases respectively, with 13 bases between them. This CDR3 is CASSLGSSRGYEQYF. The CDR3 nucleotides are TGTGCCAGCAGCTTGGGCTCCTCCCGGGGCTACGAGCAGTACTTC.

This clone was detected only once. The V and J genes are TRBV5-1 and TRBJ1-3, with 7 bases identical to TRBD1. V lost 2 bases, J lost 0 bases, and 2 bases stayed unmatched. CDR1 is SGHRS and CDR2 is YFSETQ in the germline V gene. The CDR3 covers 15 residues. CDR3 in DNA: TGCGCCAGCAGCTTACAGGGGATCTCTGGAAACACCATATATTTT. Its protein is CASSLQGISGNTIYF.

The rearrangement uses TRBV3-1 (or the pseudogene TRBV3-2) and TRBJ2-2; D unresolved. Trimming stripped 4 bases from V and 3 bases from J, with 9 bases between. This CDR3 comprises 14 residues. Germline CDR1 reads LGHDT; CDR2 reads YNNKEL (reference sequence). The CDR3 sequence is CASSPRVDTGELFF. CDR3 coding DNA: TGTGCCAGCAGCCCTCGCGTGGACACCGGGGAGCTGTTTTTT.

J is TRBJ2-5 and V is TRBV6-5; 9 bases align to TRBD1. CDR1 and CDR2 (germline): MNHEY, SVGAGI. V trimming: 4 bases; J trimming: 5 bases; junction bases outside the gene matches: 11. The CDR3 runs to 16 residues. The CDR3 coding sequence is TGTGCCAGCAGTTCCACCGGGACAGGGAGTATGGAGACCCAGTACTTC. Its translation: CASSSTGTGSMETQYF.

For this clone: A junction end diverges from the germline sequence, so it may reflect a read error. The V gene is TRBV19, the J gene TRBJ1-5, with 8 bases that match TRBD1. This CDR3 spans 15 amino acids. Germline loops: CDR1 LNHDA, CDR2 SQIVND (reference sequence). DNA for the CDR3: TGTGCCAGTAGAAAGTTCCCAGGGGGCAAGCAGCCCCAGCATTTT. Amino acids: CASRKFPGGKQPQHF.

The V call is TRBV6-5, the J call TRBJ1-2; D unresolved. Deletions cut 4 bases from V and 5 bases from J, with 8 bases between. Germline lookup yields CDR1 MNHEY and CDR2 SVGAGI. This CDR3 has 12 amino acids. CDR3 nucleotide sequence: TGTGCCAGCAGTTCCCTAGGTTATGGCTACACCTTC. Protein product: CASSSLGYGYTF.

V and J are TRBV21-1 and TRBJ1-5. TRBV21-1 is designated a pseudogene. The length of the CDR3 is 23 residues. This CDR3 is CASSKMGMAGTTKFPYSNQPQHF. Written as DNA, the CDR3 is TGTGCCAGCAGCAAAATGGGAATGGCGGGGACGACTAAGTTTCCATATAGCAATCAGCCCCAGCATTTT.

V usage is TRBV19 and J usage is TRBJ2-1; TRBD2 aligns across 13 bases. In germline, CDR1 is LNHDA, CDR2 SQIVND (reference sequence). Trimming removed 5 bases from V and 12 bases from J; junction bases left unmatched: 10. This CDR3 comprises 15 residues. As DNA, the CDR3 is TGTGCCAGTAGTTCCCGGACTAGCGGGAGCCAGTCGCAGTTCTTC. It yields the protein CASSSRTSGSQSQFF.

The chain carries TRBV30 and TRBJ1-6; unclear D gene. V was shortened by 1 base and J by 10 bases, with 11 bases between the two germline ends. The germline V gene has CDR1 GTSNPN and CDR2 SVGIG (reference sequence). The CDR3 has 13 residues. The CDR3 is CAWSGGGGSPLHF. The CDR3 DNA is TGTGCCTGGAGTGGGGGAGGAGGATCACCCCTCCACTTT.

This chain joins TRBV7-2 and TRBJ2-5, with D perhaps TRBD2 (5 bases). The CDR3 consists of 14 residues. CDR1 is SGHTA and CDR2 is FQGNSA in the germline V gene. Trimming took 5 bases from V and 7 from J, leaving 17 bases between them. The CDR3 sequence: CASSPFGVFGTQYF. In DNA form, the CDR3 reads TGTGCCAGCAGCCCCTTCGGGGTGTTCGGGACCCAGTACTTC.

This clone occurred once. V and J are TRBV9 and TRBJ1-1; D is perhaps TRBD1 (5 bases). Trimming pared 3 bases from V and 8 bases from J, leaving 11 bases between. The CDR3 has 12 amino acids. Germline assignment: CDR1 SGDLS and CDR2 YYNGEE. This CDR3 reads CASSDPGGEAFF. DNA for the CDR3: TGTGCCAGCAGCGATCCCGGGGGAGAAGCTTTCTTT.

This clone came up a few times. The V gene is TRBV29-1, the J gene TRBJ1-5; D possibly corresponds to TRBD1 (5 bases). Trimming pared 5 bases from V and 3 bases from J, leaving 17 bases between. Germline CDR1 is SQVTM and CDR2 is ANQGSEA. This CDR3 region has 15 residues. The CDR3 loop is CSVLVAGMNNQPQHF. The CDR3 coding sequence is TGCAGCGTTTTGGTTGCAGGGATGAACAATCAGCCCCAGCATTTT.

The chain combines TRBV7-9 with TRBJ2-2; 7 nucleotides line up with TRBD2. J gave up 0 bases and V 7 bases, and 11 bases lay outside the gene matches. There are 17 residues in the CDR3. Germline lookup yields CDR1 SEHNR and CDR2 FQNEAQ (reference sequence). The CDR3 DNA sequence: TGTGCCAGCACACCCAGGGCGGGGAGGGCGAACACCGGGGAGCTGTTTTTT. It encodes CASTPRAGRANTGELFF.

As concerns this clone: This same CDR3 is encoded by further DNA sequences in the sample. The rearrangement links TRBV10-2 to TRBJ2-5, with TRBD2 matching over 10 bases. This CDR3 is built from 15 residues. Germline CDR1 reads WSHSY; CDR2 reads SAAADI. With 0 bases clipped from V and 5 bases from J, the junction kept 3 bases outside the gene matches. The chain's CDR3 is CASSESERGGETQYF. CDR3 nucleotides: TGCGCCAGCAGTGAGTCAGAGCGGGGGGGGGAGACCCAGTACTTC.

This clone was seen more than once but under ten times. The V and J genes are TRBV29-1 and TRBJ2-7, with 10 nucleotides matching TRBD2. Germline CDR1 reads SQVTM; CDR2 reads ANQGSEA. The CDR3 sequence is 14 residues long. J lost 0 bases, V lost 6 bases, and 5 bases had no gene match. The CDR3: CSVKERGGSYEQYF. As DNA, the CDR3 is TGCAGCGTGAAAGAGCGGGGGGGCTCCTACGAGCAGTACTTC.

As to this clone: This sample also contains other DNA sequences that code for the same CDR3. The chain is built from TRBV6-5 and TRBJ1-5; 7 bases are a match to TRBD1. After removal of 6 bases from V and 2 bases from J, the junction contained 4 bases not matched to a gene. Germline V gives CDR1 MNHEY, CDR2 SVGAGI. The CDR3 contains 14 residues. CDR3 loop: CASSRGAGNQPQHF. In DNA, the CDR3 is TGTGCCAGCAGCAGGGGGGCAGGCAATCAGCCCCAGCATTTT.